These 4 T cell receptor beta chains came from one sample sequenced in a study of spatial heterogeneity in lung cancer. Time point of the sample: blood at routine non-recurrence follow-up after resection. TCRdb reprocessed the 5' RACE reads with MiXCR, giving one entry per CDR3 protein. The sample includes around 10,000 distinct CDR3 sequences, about 20% seen only once; the top ten take roughly 44%. The sample here was PBMCs, taken at follow-up. Receptors were obtained from a male donor with early-stage non-small cell lung cancer.

This clonotype was counted between two and nine times. CDR3 in DNA: TGTGCCAGCAGTTACTCATCTAGCGGGTGGGATCGTGGTGAGCAGTTCTTC. Encoded protein: CASSYSSSGWDRGEQFF. The chain carries TRBV6-2 or TRBV6-3 and TRBJ2-1; 8 bases agree with TRBD2. CDR3 length equals 17 residues. The ends lost 0 bases at V and 9 bases at J; junction bases unmatched: 13. Germline V gene lookup returns CDR1 MNHEY and CDR2 SVGEGT.

In its sample, this clonotype was seen many times. V usage is TRBV12-3 or TRBV12-4 and J usage is TRBJ2-7; D is unclear. The CDR3 is 13 residues long. Trimming removed 5 bases from V and 2 bases from J, with 10 bases in between. As DNA, the CDR3 is TGTGCCAGCAGTCTGGACGGCCCCTACGAGCAGTACTTC. Its protein product is CASSLDGPYEQYF.

The J gene is TRBJ2-3, the V gene TRBV3-1; 8 positions match TRBD2. CDR3 size: 15 residues. Germline V gene data show CDR1 as LGHDT and CDR2 as YNNKEL (reference sequence). The ends lost 3 bases at V and 6 bases at J; junction bases unmatched: 8. The CDR3, as DNA: TGTGCCAGCAGCCAGGGAGCGGGAGTAAGGGATACGCAGTATTTT. Protein: CASSQGAGVRDTQYF.

This clonotype was detected many times. The V gene is TRBV20-1, the J gene TRBJ2-3; D is undetermined. The CDR3 runs to 10 residues. V was clipped by 6 bases and J by 6 bases, with 7 bases between them. Germline V gene lookup returns CDR1 DFQATT and CDR2 SNEGSKA (reference sequence). CDR3 bases: TGCAGTGCCGCCCGCGATACGCAGTATTTT. The encoded protein is CSAARDTQYF.